This T cell receptor (beta chain) stems from a study of blood T cell repertoires in COVID-19. Study information: COVID-19 samples, acute and convalescent, were from the United States, Italy and Spain. In each case, the material was cDNA or gDNA derived from T cells, B-cell-depleted T cells, or PBMCs.

CDR3 length equals 14 residues. V lost 1 base to trimming and J lost 1 base, with 5 bases between them. Germline CDR1 reads LNHNV; CDR2 reads YYDKDF (reference sequence). In the study's own analysis: Estimation of nucleated cell counts was performed using reference gene primer amplification. Profiled with immunoSEQ multiplex PCR; TCRdb holds only in-frame clones, not every one. The DNA gave D and trimming, while V, J and clone size come from that table. Here the sample spans about 85,000 clones, roughly 84% being singletons. The rearrangement uses TRBV15 and TRBJ2-1; D gene unclear. The specimen sequenced was peripheral blood. This clonotype was sampled from a man between 70 and 80 years old with acute or convalescent COVID-19. CDR3 bases: TGTGCCACCAGCAGAGGAGGATCCTACAATGAGCAGTTCTTC. Translating it yields CATSRGGSYNEQFF.